Below are 18 T cell receptor beta chains sequenced from a single sample in a study of T cells in localized non-small cell lung cancer. Only in-frame clones appear in the TCRdb table, and some are missing; sequencing was by immunoSEQ multiplex PCR. This sample carries around 36,000 clones, approximately 80% of them seen once, and the ten largest clones take roughly 7.3%. The sequencing here drew on peripheral blood mononuclear cells, taken before any cancer treatment. Every receptor here comes from a male donor aged 60 or over with stage II lung adenocarcinoma.

The chain couples TRBV18 to TRBJ1-2; D unresolved. Germline CDR1 KGHSH, CDR2 LQKENI. Between the trimmed V and J ends, which lost 3 bases and 3 bases, there was a span of 11 bases. The CDR3 runs to 14 residues. The CDR3 sequence: CASSPGKVDYGYTF. CDR3 nucleotides: TGTGCCAGCTCACCGGGGAAGGTCGACTATGGCTACACCTTC.

The chain recombines TRBV28 with TRBJ2-7, with a tentative D call TRBD1 (6 bases). V dropped 7 bases and J dropped 4 bases, with 23 bases sitting between them. Germline-derived CDR1 and CDR2 are MDHEN and SYDVKM. The CDR3 is 16 amino acids. DNA of the CDR3: TGTGCCAGCACGACTTCACACGGTCCAGGGGTGTACGAGCAGTACTTC. It encodes CASTTSHGPGVYEQYF.

This chain joins TRBV18 and TRBJ2-3; D not resolved. The CDR3 runs 15 residues. Germline V CDR1 and CDR2: KGHSH, LQKENI. Deletions cut 4 bases from V and 0 bases from J, with 11 bases between. The CDR3: CASSHSFSSTDTQYF. CDR3 bases: TGTGCCAGCTCACACAGTTTTTCTAGCACAGATACGCAGTATTTT.

The rearrangement joins TRBV2 to TRBJ1-1; 8 bases match TRBD1. Losses at the gene ends were 7 bases for V and 7 bases for J; bases not matched to a gene: 8. Germline CDR1 is SNHLY and CDR2 is FYNNEI. The CDR3 contains 13 residues. CDR3 loop: CASTLDRVNEAFF. In DNA form, the CDR3 reads TGTGCCAGCACTTTGGACAGGGTGAATGAAGCTTTCTTT.

This sequence joins TRBV28 and TRBJ1-2; weak D call: TRBD1 (5 bases). This CDR3 comprises 12 residues. Trimming cost V 2 bases and J 12 bases, with 13 bases left between them. Germline CDR1 is MDHEN and CDR2 is SYDVKM. The CDR3 reads CASSLVVGTHTF. CDR3 nucleotides: TGTGCCAGCAGTTTAGTGGTTGGGACTCACACCTTC.

The chain combines TRBV18 with TRBJ1-5; D not resolved. Germline-derived CDR1 and CDR2 are KGHSH and LQKENI. V lost 3 bases, J lost 7 bases, and 13 bases lay in between. The CDR3 extends over 14 amino acids. The CDR3 DNA reads TGTGCCAGCTCACCTCAGCGCATCGGACAGCCCCAGCATTTT. It is translated as CASSPQRIGQPQHF.

This chain links TRBV6-1 with TRBJ2-5, with TRBD2 matching over 11 bases. Germline V gene sequence: CDR1 MNHNS, CDR2 SASEGT. This CDR3 has 16 residues. Losses at the gene ends were 4 bases for V and 7 bases for J; bases not matched to a gene: 11. As DNA, the CDR3 is TGTGCCAGCAGTGGTACTAGCGGGAGTCCCGTCGGGACCCAGTACTTC. Protein sequence: CASSGTSGSPVGTQYF.

The V and J genes are TRBV6-5 and TRBJ1-1; 9 bases are a match to TRBD1. Trimming took 6 bases from V and 5 from J; bases not matched to a gene: 7. Germline V gene data show CDR1 as MNHEY and CDR2 as SVGAGI. The CDR3 sequence is 14 residues long. DNA of the CDR3: TGTGCCAGCAGACCGGGACAGGGATCGACTGAAGCTTTCTTT. Translation gives CASRPGQGSTEAFF.

This CDR3 is CASSPIYGGSGGYTF. The CDR3 nucleotides are TGCGCCAGCAGCCCGATTTACGGGGGTTCCGGCGGCTACACCTTC. The chain has TRBV5-1 and TRBJ1-2, with a possible D match to TRBD1 (5 bases). Trimming took 4 bases from V and 8 from J, leaving 21 bases between them. CDR1 and CDR2 from the germline V gene are SGHRS and YFSETQ. The CDR3 contains 15 residues.

Comment on this clone: It may be a read error: a sequence one base away is much more abundant. Other DNA sequences within the sample encode an identical CDR3. This chain connects TRBV30 to TRBJ1-4; D might be TRBD1 (6 bases). CDR3 length equals 12 residues. With 0 bases removed from V and 8 bases from J, the gap between germline ends came to 7 bases. Germline lookup yields CDR1 GTSNPN and CDR2 SVGIG (reference sequence). Here the CDR3 DNA reads TGTGCCTGGAGTGTACAGGGAGAAAAACTGTTTTTT. Translated: CAWSVQGEKLFF.

The CDR3 loop reads CASSIKAGGNGYTF. The DNA of the CDR3 is TGTGCCAGTAGTATAAAGGCGGGGGGGAATGGCTACACCTTC. This chain connects TRBV19 to TRBJ1-2; possible D gene TRBD1, 5 bases. The CDR3 length is 14 residues. Trimming cost V 2 bases and J 6 bases, with 13 bases left between them. The germline gives CDR1 LNHDA, CDR2 SQIVND (reference sequence). The variable domain in full, with the rest retrieved from reference TRBV19 and TRBJ1-2, is DGGITQSPKYLFRKEGQNVTLSCEQNLNHDAMYWYRQDPGQGLRLIYYSQIVNDFQKGDIAEGYSVSREKKESFPLTVTSAQKNPTAFYLCASSIKAGGNGYTFGSGTRLTVV.

The genes are TRBV7-2 and TRBJ1-4; TRBD1 matches 8 bases. The CDR3 covers 16 residues. In germline, CDR1 is SGHTA, CDR2 FQGNSA. J lost 8 bases, V lost 5 bases, and 13 bases had no gene match. CDR3 residues: CASSPLLGQEYEKLFF. The DNA of the CDR3 is TGTGCCAGCAGCCCTCTATTGGGACAGGAGTACGAAAAACTGTTTTTT.

This sequence joins TRBV5-6 and TRBJ2-1, with 8 bases that match TRBD2. The CDR3 is 15 amino acids. The trim removed 3 bases at V and 5 bases at J, leaving 7 bases unmatched. The germline CDR1 and CDR2 sequences are SGHDT and YYEEEE. The CDR3 sequence: CASSWREVRDNEQFF. The CDR3 region has the DNA TGTGCCAGCAGCTGGCGGGAGGTGCGAGACAATGAGCAGTTCTTC.

This clone has a single count. The chain couples TRBV4-1 to TRBJ2-1; the D gene is possibly TRBD1 (5 bases). The CDR3 spans 15 residues. Germline V gives CDR1 MGHRA, CDR2 YSYEKL. V was cut by 5 bases and J by 8 bases, with 19 bases left in between. For the CDR3, the DNA is TGCGCCAGCAGCGTCCCCATAGCCCAAGGGGATGAGCAGTTCTTC. It is translated as CASSVPIAQGDEQFF.

The chain links TRBV14 to TRBJ2-7, with TRBD2 matching over 7 bases. With 8 bases clipped from V and 3 bases from J, the junction kept 10 bases outside the gene matches. The germline V gene has CDR1 SGHDN and CDR2 FVKESK. CDR3 length: 14 residues. CDR3 DNA sequence: TGTGCCAGCGGGCCACGGGGCGGGAGCTACGAGCAGTACTTC. This translates into CASGPRGGSYEQYF.

This chain joins TRBV28 and TRBJ1-5, with D possibly matching TRBD1 (6 bases). There are 15 residues in the CDR3. V was clipped by 5 bases and J by 5 bases, with 16 bases between them. From germline, CDR1 is MDHEN and CDR2 SYDVKM. The DNA for the CDR3 is TGTGCCAGCAGTCGCAGGGACACCGGGCATCAGCCCCAGCATTTT. It translates to CASSRRDTGHQPQHF.

The CDR3 is CASSYSSEGLNTEAFF. In DNA form, the CDR3 reads TGTGCCAGCAGTTACTCGAGCGAAGGGTTGAACACTGAAGCTTTCTTT. The gene calls are TRBV6-6 and TRBJ1-1; D not certain. Germline V gene data show CDR1 as MNHNY and CDR2 as SVGAGI (reference sequence). This CDR3 region has 16 residues. The germline V and J ends were trimmed by 0 bases and 0 bases, with 11 bases remaining between them.

The rearrangement links TRBV28 to TRBJ1-2, with 7 nucleotides matching TRBD1. The germline V gene encodes CDR1 MDHEN and CDR2 SYDVKM. CDR3 length: 16 residues. With V trimmed by 2 bases and J by 10 bases, 16 bases remained unmatched. The CDR3: CASSLGGGQRLKDYTF. The CDR3, as DNA: TGTGCCAGCAGTTTAGGCGGGGGACAGCGACTGAAGGACTACACCTTC.